Listed here are 25 T cell receptor beta chains from one sample, sequenced in a study of cytomegalovirus exposure and HLA in healthy donors. Generated by immunoSEQ multiplex PCR, the TCRdb table keeps only in-frame clones and is missing some. The table includes approximately 110,000 clones, 88% detected once. The sample consisted of PBMCs. These receptor sequences come from a woman aged 18-35 years in good health and CMV-seronegative.

CDR3 amino acids: CASSLVQGGVTGELFF. The CDR3 DNA reads TGTGCCAGCAGCTTAGTCCAGGGCGGTGTAACCGGGGAGCTGTTTTTT. The V call is TRBV11-2, the J call TRBJ2-2; a weak D match, TRBD1 (5 bases). Between the trimmed V and J ends, which lost 1 base and 5 bases, there was a span of 14 bases. This CDR3 region has 16 residues. CDR1 SGHAT and CDR2 FQNNGV come from the germline V gene.

This sequence joins TRBV7-2 and TRBJ2-7; TRBD1 matches 10 bases. Germline CDR1 and CDR2: SGHTA and FQGNSA. The CDR3 extends over 15 amino acids. J gave up 3 bases and V 5 bases, and 7 bases lay outside the gene matches. Written as DNA, the CDR3 is TGTGCCAGCAGCCCGGGGGGGACAGGGGTCTACGAGCAGTACTTC. Its translation is CASSPGGTGVYEQYF.

Concerning this clone itself: The sample has other DNA sequences that encode this CDR3 too. The chain recombines TRBV4-3 with TRBJ2-7, with 9 bases matching TRBD1. The V gene end was trimmed by 3 bases and the J gene end by 3 bases; junction bases not matched to a gene: 3. The CDR3 length is 14 residues. Germline V gene sequence: CDR1 LGHNA, CDR2 YSLEER. In DNA, the CDR3 is TGCGCCAGCAGCCAGGGGACAGGGCGCTACGAGCAGTACTTC. Translating it yields CASSQGTGRYEQYF.

The gene calls are TRBV4-3 and TRBJ1-2; a possible D gene is TRBD1 (6 bases). Trimming cost V 0 bases and J 8 bases, with 7 bases left between them. In germline, CDR1 is LGHNA, CDR2 YSLEER. This CDR3 has 12 residues. The DNA for the CDR3 is TGCGCCAGCAGCCAAGAGGGGGCGGGCTACACCTTC. It translates to CASSQEGAGYTF.

The rearrangement joins TRBV5-6 to TRBJ1-5; D ambiguous. This CDR3 is built from 14 residues. CDR1 and CDR2 from the germline V gene are SGHDT and YYEEEE. V was cut by 1 base and J by 1 base, with 6 bases left in between. The CDR3 nucleotides read TGTGCCAGCAGCTTGAGTCAGAGCAATCAGCCCCAGCATTTT. It specifies CASSLSQSNQPQHF.

The rearrangement links TRBV28 to TRBJ2-1, with D maybe TRBD1 (6 bases). V dropped 4 bases and J dropped 2 bases, with 9 bases sitting between them. Looked up from germline, CDR1 is MDHEN and CDR2 is SYDVKM. The CDR3 is 14 amino acids. DNA for the CDR3: TGTGCCAGCAGTTCTGGACAGACCTACAATGAGCAGTTCTTC. Protein product: CASSSGQTYNEQFF.

This clone was detected only a few times. This chain connects TRBV14 to TRBJ2-2; D unclear. The CDR3 is 12 residues long. Germline V gene sequence: CDR1 SGHDN, CDR2 FVKESK. V dropped 4 bases and J dropped 3 bases, with 3 bases sitting between them. The CDR3: CASSPYTGELFF. DNA for the CDR3: TGTGCCAGCAGCCCATACACCGGGGAGCTGTTTTTT.

The gene calls are TRBV9 and TRBJ1-1; TRBD1 aligns across 7 bases. With V trimmed by 3 bases and J by 5 bases, 4 bases remained unmatched. The CDR3 contains 13 residues. Looked up from germline, CDR1 is SGDLS and CDR2 is YYNGEE. CDR3 DNA: TGTGCCAGCAGCGCCAGGGGGGCGACTGAAGCTTTCTTT. Translating gives CASSARGATEAFF.

The chain links TRBV4-1 to TRBJ1-1; 7 bases align to TRBD1. Germline V gene data show CDR1 as MGHRA and CDR2 as YSYEKL. The junction had 6 bases not matched to a gene; V was cut back by 1 base and J by 4 bases. The CDR3 is 15 residues long. The CDR3 coding sequence is TGCGCCAGCAGCCAAGGGGGGGCAGGGGGCACTGAAGCTTTCTTT. This translates into CASSQGGAGGTEAFF.

The rearrangement uses TRBV9 and TRBJ2-1; tentatively, D is TRBD2 (6 bases). V was clipped by 4 bases and J by 4 bases, with 15 bases between them. The CDR3 runs to 15 residues. Germline V gene lookup returns CDR1 SGDLS and CDR2 YYNGEE. The CDR3: CASSPSRLAYNEQFF. The CDR3 DNA reads as TGTGCCAGCAGCCCCAGTAGGCTAGCGTACAATGAGCAGTTCTTC.

The rearrangement joins TRBV4-1 to TRBJ2-7; 7 nucleotides match TRBD2. This CDR3 spans 16 amino acids. V lost 4 bases and J lost 2; bases outside the gene matches: 11. CDR1 MGHRA and CDR2 YSYEKL come from the germline V gene. The CDR3 DNA sequence: TGCGCCAGCAGCCGGGTCCGGGGACTACTTACCTACGAGCAGTACTTC. Encoded protein: CASSRVRGLLTYEQYF.

V is TRBV30 and J is TRBJ1-4; a possible D gene is TRBD1 (5 bases). This CDR3 is 14 amino acids long. Trimming shortened V by 2 bases and J by 0 bases, and 7 bases separated the two germline ends. Germline assignment: CDR1 GTSNPN and CDR2 SVGIG (reference sequence). In nucleotides, the CDR3 is TGTGCCTGGAGTAGGACACCAACTAATGAAAAACTGTTTTTT. Its translation: CAWSRTPTNEKLFF.

This chain joins TRBV2 and TRBJ1-2, with D unclear. There are 15 residues in the CDR3. Trimming pared 3 bases from V and 0 bases from J, leaving 11 bases between. The germline gives CDR1 SNHLY, CDR2 FYNNEI. The CDR3 loop is CASSEREFTNYGYTF. The CDR3 DNA sequence: TGTGCCAGCAGTGAGCGGGAGTTTACTAACTATGGCTACACCTTC.

The V call is TRBV6-6, the J call TRBJ1-5, with 7 bases identical to TRBD1. Trimming took 6 bases from V and 1 from J; bases not matched to a gene: 3. Looked up from germline, CDR1 is MNHNY and CDR2 is SVGAGI (reference sequence). The CDR3 has 14 amino acids. Here the CDR3 reads CASSETGSNQPQHF. CDR3 DNA sequence: TGTGCCAGCAGCGAGACAGGGAGCAATCAGCCCCAGCATTTT.

In nucleotides, the CDR3 is TGTGCCAGCAGTTCCCCCGGACAGGGAGCATCCTACGAGCAGTACTTC. Translated: CASSSPGQGASYEQYF. The chain links TRBV28 to TRBJ2-7, with 8 bases aligning to TRBD1. CDR1 MDHEN and CDR2 SYDVKM come from the germline V gene. The CDR3 spans 16 residues. Trimming cost V 4 bases and J 1 base; bases outside gene matches: 9.

The rearrangement links TRBV25-1 to TRBJ1-2; D might be TRBD1 (5 bases). Germline V gene lookup returns CDR1 MGHDK and CDR2 SYGVNS. CDR3 length equals 12 residues. V lost 6 bases and J 3 bases, leaving 8 bases between the germline ends. The CDR3 bases are TGTGCCAGCAGCCAGGGTGACTATGGCTACACCTTC. Protein product: CASSQGDYGYTF.

The chain combines TRBV7-2 with TRBJ2-7, with 11 bases aligning to TRBD2. Germline V lookup: CDR1 SGHTA, CDR2 FQGNSA. J was trimmed by 1 base and V by 5 bases; bases with no gene match: 4. This CDR3 contains 15 residues. CDR3: CASSSGLAGSYEQYF. CDR3 nucleotide sequence: TGTGCCAGCAGCAGCGGACTAGCGGGTTCCTACGAGCAGTACTTC.

This clone was seen only a few times. This chain uses TRBV6-5 with TRBJ2-7; the D gene is possibly TRBD1 (6 bases). V was clipped by 6 bases and J by 4 bases, with 10 bases between them. The CDR3 has 12 amino acids. Germline V gene sequence: CDR1 MNHEY, CDR2 SVGAGI. Here the CDR3 DNA reads TGTGCCAGCAGGGACAGTCGATACGAGCAGTACTTC. Encoded protein: CASRDSRYEQYF.

In this sample, this clone turned up a few times. The chain has TRBV29-1 and TRBJ1-2; possible D gene TRBD1, 5 bases. The CDR3 runs 11 residues. V lost 7 bases and J lost 0, with 6 bases in between. The germline gives CDR1 SQVTM, CDR2 ANQGSEA. The CDR3 DNA follows: TGCAGCGGACAGTCTAACTATGGCTACACCTTC. Residues: CSGQSNYGYTF.

The J gene is TRBJ2-7, the V gene TRBV5-6, with D maybe TRBD2 (6 bases). Trimming took 3 bases from V and 5 from J, leaving 18 bases between them. The CDR3 runs to 15 residues. Germline V lookup: CDR1 SGHDT, CDR2 YYEEEE. CDR3 coding DNA: TGTGCCAGCAGCTGGGGGACTCCCAGGGCGGACGAGCAGTACTTC. It codes for CASSWGTPRADEQYF.

J is TRBJ2-3 and V is TRBV5-6; 11 bases map to TRBD2. This CDR3 region has 18 residues. Germline trimming cut 0 bases from V and 3 bases from J; bases unmatched to any gene: 9. CDR1 is SGHDT and CDR2 is YYEEEE in the germline V gene. This CDR3 is CASSLALAGGRLTDTQYF. In DNA form, the CDR3 reads TGTGCCAGCAGCTTGGCCCTAGCGGGGGGCCGGTTGACAGATACGCAGTATTTT. Full variable domain (missing parts from reference TRBV5-6 and TRBJ2-3): DAGVTQSPTHLIKTRGQQVTLRCSPKSGHDTVSWYQQALGQGPQFIFQYYEEEERQRGNFPDRFSGHQFPNYSSELNVNALLLGDSALYLCASSLALAGGRLTDTQYFGPGTRLTVL.

The chain carries TRBV6-1 and TRBJ1-5, with D perhaps matching TRBD1 (6 bases). Germline CDR1 MNHNS, CDR2 SASEGT. Between the trimmed V and J ends, which lost 3 bases and 5 bases, there was a span of 11 bases. The CDR3 length is 14 residues. The CDR3 reads CASSDRTADQPQHF. CDR3 coding DNA: TGTGCCAGCAGTGACCGGACAGCTGATCAGCCCCAGCATTTT.

The rearrangement links TRBV18 to TRBJ1-3; D not resolved. V shed 3 bases and J shed 7 bases, with 13 bases lying between them. CDR1 is KGHSH, CDR2 LQKENI, per germline. The CDR3 length is 14 residues. This CDR3 reads CASSPSGILNTIYF. CDR3 bases: TGTGCCAGCTCACCCTCGGGGATTTTGAACACCATATATTTT.

V usage is TRBV4-3 and J usage is TRBJ1-2; 9 bases line up with TRBD1. The germline gives CDR1 LGHNA, CDR2 YSLEER. Trimming at V came to 0 bases and at J to 6 bases, leaving 11 bases not matched to a gene. The CDR3 extends over 17 amino acids. In DNA form, the CDR3 reads TGCGCCAGCAGCCAAGATATGGGACAGGGCCTTTCGGATGGCTACACCTTC. Translated: CASSQDMGQGLSDGYTF.

This chain links TRBV11-2 with TRBJ2-3; the match to TRBD1 covers 12 bases. The CDR3 extends over 18 amino acids. With 1 base clipped from V and 3 bases from J, the junction kept 8 bases outside the gene matches. In germline, CDR1 is SGHAT, CDR2 FQNNGV. The CDR3 nucleotides read TGTGCCAGCAGCTTAGGACCGGGACAGGGGGCAGGGACAGATACGCAGTATTTT. Translated: CASSLGPGQGAGTDTQYF. The full variable domain, with the rest looked up from reference TRBV11-2 and TRBJ2-3, is EAGVAQSPRYKIIEKRQSVAFWCNPISGHATLYWYQQILGQGPKLLIQFQNNGVVDDSQLPKDRFSAERLKGVDSTLKIQPAKLEDSAVYLCASSLGPGQGAGTDTQYFGPGTRLTVL.